This TCR beta chain stems from a study of blood T cell repertoires in COVID-19. In the study overall: PBMCs, B-cell-depleted T cells, or T cells provided the cDNA or gDNA that made up the material.

The repertoire was sequenced with immunoSEQ multiplex PCR; TCRdb's copy has only in-frame clones and lacks some. The sample yields some 200,000 clones, around 81% seen once. V was pared by 5 bases and J by 3 bases, with 16 bases between. The CDR3 loop spans 15 amino acids. In germline, CDR1 is MDHEN, CDR2 SYDVKM. The sequencing sample was made of PBMCs or T cells enriched from blood (not recorded which). The chain carries TRBV28 and TRBJ1-1; D unresolved. This clonotype originated in a woman aged 50 to 60 with acute COVID-19. The CDR3, as DNA: TGTGCCAGCAGTCAATCTAGCGCTGGGGACACTGAAGCTTTCTTT. It yields the protein CASSQSSAGDTEAFF.